The text below deals with one T cell receptor (beta chain). Its antigen is still unknown. The CDR3 extends over 12 amino acids. V lost 6 bases, J lost 7 bases, and 4 bases stayed unmatched. Germline CDR1 reads LNHDA; CDR2 reads SQIVND (reference sequence). The PCR used 60 Vbeta and 13 Jbeta primers. The data were produced by immunoSEQ multiplex PCR, yet TCRdb's version contains in-frame clones alone and is incomplete. Counted here are 100,000 to 150,000 clones, approximately 81% occurring once; the ten biggest clones make up around 0.7%. The data are from a study of cytomegalovirus exposure and HLA in healthy donors. The study's findings and limits: According to an earlier analysis, most TCR beta V segments yielded productive rearrangements about 90% or about 30% of the time. Solely CMV serostatus was available to characterize immune exposure. A later analysis found TCR association rates differed by HLA locus, highest for DRB1 and lowest for HLA-C. When a later analysis compared HLA-associated TCR beta chains with equally common others, the HLA-associated chains turned out to be more clonally expanded and to have lower generation probabilities.

Specimen: PBMCs. This chain joins TRBV19 and TRBJ1-1; TRBD1 matches at 8 bases. The TCR comes from a man aged 18 to 30 in good health and CMV-seronegative. The CDR3 nucleotides are TGTGCCAGTAGCTACAGGGGGGGTGAAGCTTTCTTT. This encodes CASSYRGGEAFF.